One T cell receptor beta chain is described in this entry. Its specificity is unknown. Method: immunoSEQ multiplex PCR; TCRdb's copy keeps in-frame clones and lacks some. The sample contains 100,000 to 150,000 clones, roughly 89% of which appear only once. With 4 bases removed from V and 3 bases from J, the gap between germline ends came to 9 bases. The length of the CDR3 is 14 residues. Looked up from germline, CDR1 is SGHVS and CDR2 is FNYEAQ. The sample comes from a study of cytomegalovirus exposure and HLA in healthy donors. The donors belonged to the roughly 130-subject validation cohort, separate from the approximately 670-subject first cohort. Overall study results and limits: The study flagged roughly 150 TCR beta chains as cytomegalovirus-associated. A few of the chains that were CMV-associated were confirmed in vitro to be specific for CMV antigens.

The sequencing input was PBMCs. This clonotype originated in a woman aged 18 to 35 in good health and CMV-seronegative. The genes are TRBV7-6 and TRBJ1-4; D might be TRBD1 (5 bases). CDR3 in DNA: TGTGCCAGCAGCTCAGGGTTGGCTAATGAAAAACTGTTTTTT. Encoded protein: CASSSGLANEKLFF.